The next 20 T cell receptor beta chains were all read from a single sample in a study of tumor-infiltrating lymphocytes in primary liver carcinoma. Co-extraction yielded RNA and DNA from around 20-30 mg of unsorted bulk tissue. cDNA specific to TCR beta was made from 500 ng of total RNA, with a constant-region primer employed for priming. Generation of the TCR beta libraries relied on three nested multiplex PCR rounds using slightly modified ARM-PCR. The first two PCR rounds used TRBV1-TRBV30 primers with a Cbeta primer, approximately 10 cycles each. In TCRdb, the multiplex PCR reads were re-called with MiXCR into one record per CDR3 protein. The data show 100,000 or so distinct CDR3 sequences, roughly 80% seen once. The sequenced material came from liver tumor tissue from sampling region 3. The subset: tumor region T3, left-lateral pole. All receptors derive from a man aged 35-49 years with primary liver carcinoma and hepatitis B virus infection.

This clonotype was detected once. The junction departs from germline at one end; a sequencing error may be responsible. The chain employs TRBV12-3 or TRBV12-4 and TRBJ2-1; no definite D call. This CDR3 spans 13 amino acids. CDR3 bases: TGTGCCAGTAGTTCTTTCCCGCGCCCTGAGCAGTTCTTC. Its translation: CASSSFPRPEQFF.

Regarding this clonotype: No conserved phenylalanine or tryptophan ends this CDR3, so it is likely a read error. This sequence joins TRBV18 and TRBJ1-1, with 7 bases aligning to TRBD1. Germline-derived CDR1 and CDR2 are KGHSH and LQKENI. This CDR3 comprises 13 residues. J was trimmed by 1 base and V by 5 bases; bases with no gene match: 1. CDR3 amino acids: CASSGQANTEAFY. Written as DNA, the CDR3 is TGTGCCAGCTCAGGACAGGCGAACACTGAAGCTTTCTAT.

On this clonotype: A read error may explain this, as a much larger clone is one base away. The rearrangement uses TRBV28 and TRBJ2-6; D possibly corresponds to TRBD2 (5 bases). Trimming took 7 bases from V and 1 from J, leaving 14 bases between them. Germline V gives CDR1 MDHEN, CDR2 SYDVKM. CDR3 length equals 16 residues. As DNA, the CDR3 is TGTGCCAGCACCCTTCGGGAATTTTCTGGGGCCAACGTCCTGACTTTC. As protein: CASTLREFSGANVLTF. The full variable domain, completed using reference TRBV28 and TRBJ2-6, is DVKVTQSSRYLVKRTGEKVFLECVQDMDHENMFWYRQDPGLGLRLIYFSYDVKMKEKGDIPEGYSVSREKKERFSLILESASTNQTSMYLCASTLREFSGANVLTFGAGSRLTVL.

The gene calls are TRBV12-3 or TRBV12-4 and TRBJ1-1, with a possible D match to TRBD1 (6 bases). Trimming left V 4 bases short and J 13 bases short, with 22 bases between. This CDR3 region has 14 residues. CDR3 loop: CASSSADRSTKVFF. The CDR3 nucleotides are TGTGCCAGCAGTTCGGCAGACAGGAGCACTAAAGTTTTCTTT.

The CDR3 region has the DNA TGCAGTGTCCCACAAGGACAGGGAGAGACCCAGTACTTC. Amino acid sequence: CSVPQGQGETQYF. This chain joins TRBV29-1 and TRBJ2-5; 8 bases line up with TRBD1. CDR3 length: 13 amino acids. The germline V gene encodes CDR1 SQVTM and CDR2 ANQGSEA.

As for this clonotype: The final CDR3 position lacks the conserved phenylalanine or tryptophan, pointing to a likely read error. The DNA is left out, because the CDR3 cannot be placed on it with certainty; the CDR3 is given as TCRdb lists it. The chain couples TRBV11-2 to TRBJ2-3; the D segment call TRBD2 is taken from the table without a DNA check. Looked up from germline, CDR1 is SGHAT and CDR2 is FQNNGV. The CDR3 contains 19 residues when both ends are counted. CDR3 sequence: CASSRSPRLAGERTDTHYS.

This sequence joins TRBV5-5 and TRBJ1-5, with 7 bases identical to TRBD1. The germline CDR1 and CDR2 sequences are SGHKS and YYEKEE (reference sequence). The CDR3 has 16 amino acids. V trimming: 3 bases; J trimming: 11 bases; junction bases outside the gene matches: 17. The DNA for the CDR3 is TGTGCCAGCAGCTCGGGACAGACGATTAGCAACCAGTCCCAGCATTTT. Residues: CASSSGQTISNQSQHF.

Worth noting for this clonotype: The junction departs from germline at one end; a sequencing error may be responsible. The chain carries TRBV7-9 and TRBJ2-7, with 9 positions matching TRBD1. The germline CDR1 and CDR2 sequences are SEHNR and FQNEAQ (reference sequence). The CDR3 covers 12 residues. The CDR3 DNA is TGTACCAGCAGCCAGGGACAGGGCAAGCAGTACTTC. This codes for CTSSQGQGKQYF.

About this clonotype: The junction shows a germline mismatch at one end, possibly a read error. The chain joins TRBV29-1 to TRBJ2-6, with D perhaps TRBD1 (5 bases). Germline CDR1 and CDR2: SQVTM and ANQGSEA. The CDR3 spans 19 residues. CDR3: CSVKVEGVHTLSGANVLSF. In DNA, the CDR3 is TGCAGCGTTAAGGTAGAAGGTGTGCACACCCTCTCTGGGGCCAACGTCCTGAGTTTC.

In its sample, this clonotype is medium-sized (0.01 to 0.1%). The genes are TRBV4-3 and TRBJ2-1, with unresolved D. Trimming left V 0 bases short and J 4 bases short, with 13 bases between. Germline V lookup: CDR1 LGHNA, CDR2 YSLEER. The CDR3 is 16 residues long. CDR3: CASSQDPYSEYNEQFF. Written as DNA, the CDR3 is TGCGCCAGCAGCCAAGATCCCTACTCAGAATACAATGAGCAGTTCTTC.

As to this clonotype: The conserved final phenylalanine or tryptophan is absent from the CDR3, which likely points to a read error. The chain links TRBV12-3 or TRBV12-4 to TRBJ2-1, with D unclear. V was clipped by 3 bases and J by 8 bases, with 11 bases between them. This CDR3 has 13 residues. The CDR3 protein is CASSFRWSDEQFL. CDR3 bases: TGTGCCAGCAGTTTCCGTTGGTCGGATGAGCAGTTCTTA.

A note on this clonotype: A junction end diverges from the germline sequence, so it may reflect a read error. The chain couples TRBV4-2 to TRBJ2-2, with D uncertain. Germline values: CDR1 LGHNA, CDR2 YNFKEQ. The CDR3 is made up of 15 amino acids. For the CDR3, the DNA is TGTGTCAGCAGCCAAACCCCGGGCACAACCGGGGAGCTGTTTTTT. Translation: CVSSQTPGTTGELFF.

Concerning this clonotype: The junction does not match germline at one end; this may be a read error. The chain has TRBV28 and TRBJ2-7, with D perhaps matching TRBD1 (5 bases). CDR1 and CDR2 (germline): MDHEN, SYDVKM. The CDR3 sequence is 12 residues long. CDR3 protein: CAGRPLQAEQCF. In DNA form, the CDR3 reads TGTGCCGGCAGGCCACTACAGGCCGAGCAGTGCTTC.

With regard to this clonotype: This CDR3 fails to terminate in the conserved phenylalanine or tryptophan, so it likely reflects a read error. The chain has TRBV4-1 and TRBJ2-1, with 8 bases aligning to TRBD2. Germline CDR1 and CDR2: MGHRA and YSYEKL. The length of the CDR3 is 16 residues. CDR3 nucleotides: TGCGCCAGTAGCCAAGCGAGTGGCGGGAGGTGCAATGAGCAGTTCTTG. It yields the protein CASSQASGGRCNEQFL.

V and J are TRBV29-1 and TRBJ2-5, with D perhaps TRBD1 or TRBD2 (6 bases each). This CDR3 has 14 amino acids. The germline CDR1 and CDR2 sequences are SQVTM and ANQGSEA. CDR3 coding DNA: TGCAACTCGAAGGGGGGTAACGGTGGAGAGACCCAGTACTTC. Its protein is CNSKGGNGGETQYF.

The chain is built from TRBV11-2 and TRBJ2-1, with 12 bases aligning to TRBD2. V dropped 5 bases and J dropped 13; count of bases not matched to a gene: 15. This CDR3 is built from 16 residues. Germline CDR1 is SGHAT and CDR2 is FQNNGV. CDR3 protein: CASSLPTSGSNDKQFF. For the CDR3, the DNA is TGTGCCAGCAGCCTCCCGACTAGCGGGAGTAATGATAAACAGTTCTTC.

By proportion, this clonotype is medium-sized (0.01 to 0.1%). The CDR3 protein is CASRSGQGTIEAFF. CDR3 DNA: TGTGCCAGCAGATCCGGGCAGGGGACTATTGAAGCTTTCTTT. The rearrangement uses TRBV5-4 and TRBJ1-1; TRBD1 might be the D (6 bases). With 5 bases removed from V and 7 bases from J, the gap between germline ends came to 18 bases. Per the germline V gene, CDR1 is SGHNT and CDR2 is YYREEE (reference sequence). CDR3 size: 14 residues.

This clonotype was counted between two and nine times. A clone one base away is much larger, so this may be a read error. CDR3 sequence: CANRRDREKLFF. The CDR3 DNA follows: TGTGCCAACAGACGAGATCGGGAAAAACTGTTTTTT. This sequence joins TRBV2 and TRBJ1-4, with D hard to call. Trimming shortened V by 10 bases and J by 8 bases, and 14 bases separated the two germline ends. The CDR3 length is 12 residues. From germline, CDR1 is SNHLY and CDR2 FYNNEI. The whole variable domain, filled in from reference TRBV2 and TRBJ1-4, reads EPEVTQTPSHQVTQMGQEVILRCVPISNHLYFYWYRQILGQKVEFLVSFYNNEISEKSEIFDDQFSVERPDGSNFTLKIRSTKLEDSAMYFCANRRDREKLFFGSGTQLSVL.

Concerning this clonotype itself: A junction boundary mismatches the germline segment, possibly from a read error. This sequence joins TRBV29-1 and TRBJ1-1; D not certain. Germline CDR1 and CDR2: SQVTM and ANQGSEA. The CDR3 spans 12 residues. In DNA form, the CDR3 reads TGCAACGTTGTGGTGGGCGGCACTGCAGCTTTCTTT. Translating it yields CNVVVGGTAAFF.

This clonotype was seen at least ten times. The J gene is TRBJ1-5, the V gene TRBV19; D not certain. Germline V gives CDR1 LNHDA, CDR2 SQIVND (reference sequence). V gave up 10 bases and J gave up 4 bases, with 14 bases separating them. The CDR3 has 13 amino acids. CDR3 loop: CATRRSVNQPQHF. The CDR3 bases are TGTGCCACCCGGAGGTCGGTTAATCAGCCCCAGCATTTT.